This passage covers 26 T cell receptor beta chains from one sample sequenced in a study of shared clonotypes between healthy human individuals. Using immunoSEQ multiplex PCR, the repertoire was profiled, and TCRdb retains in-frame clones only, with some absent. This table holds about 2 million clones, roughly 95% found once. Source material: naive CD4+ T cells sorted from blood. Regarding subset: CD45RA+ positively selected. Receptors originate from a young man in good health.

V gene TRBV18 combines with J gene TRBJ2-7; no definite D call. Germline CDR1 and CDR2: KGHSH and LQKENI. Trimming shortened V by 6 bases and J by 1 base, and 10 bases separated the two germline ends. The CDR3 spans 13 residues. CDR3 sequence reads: CASSSDGSYEQYF. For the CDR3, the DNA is TGTGCCAGCTCGTCTGACGGATCCTACGAGCAGTACTTC.

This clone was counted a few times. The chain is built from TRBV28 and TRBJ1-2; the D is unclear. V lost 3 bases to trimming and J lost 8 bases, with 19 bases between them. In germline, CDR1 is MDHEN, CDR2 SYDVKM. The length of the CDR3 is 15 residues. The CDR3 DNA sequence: TGTGCCAGCAGTTTCGCCGGGATCATGATGGGGGGCTACACCTTC. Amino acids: CASSFAGIMMGGYTF.

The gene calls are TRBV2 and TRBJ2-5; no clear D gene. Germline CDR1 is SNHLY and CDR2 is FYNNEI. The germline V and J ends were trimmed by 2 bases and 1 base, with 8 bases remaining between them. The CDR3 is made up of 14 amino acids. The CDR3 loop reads CASSEWITQETQYF. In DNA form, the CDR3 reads TGTGCCAGCAGTGAATGGATTACCCAAGAGACCCAGTACTTC.

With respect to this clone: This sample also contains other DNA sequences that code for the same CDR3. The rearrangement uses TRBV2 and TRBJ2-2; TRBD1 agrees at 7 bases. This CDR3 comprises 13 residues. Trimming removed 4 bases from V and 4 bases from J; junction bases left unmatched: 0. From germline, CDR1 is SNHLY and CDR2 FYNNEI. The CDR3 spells CASSGQGTGELFF. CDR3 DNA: TGTGCCAGCAGTGGACAGGGCACCGGGGAGCTGTTTTTT.

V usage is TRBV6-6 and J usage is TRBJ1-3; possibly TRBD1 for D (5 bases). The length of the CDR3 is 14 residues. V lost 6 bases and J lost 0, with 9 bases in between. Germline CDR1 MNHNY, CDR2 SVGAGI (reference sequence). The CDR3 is CASSPGLSGNTIYF. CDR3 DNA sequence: TGTGCCAGCAGCCCAGGGCTCTCTGGAAACACCATATATTTT.

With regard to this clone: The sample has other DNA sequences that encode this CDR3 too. As DNA, the CDR3 is TGTGCCAGCTCCCCTGGCGGGGGAGATCAGCCCCAGCATTTT. This codes for CASSPGGGDQPQHF. The chain is built from TRBV18 and TRBJ1-5; D might be TRBD1 (5 bases). The germline gives CDR1 KGHSH, CDR2 LQKENI. There are 14 residues in the CDR3. Trimming took off 6 bases at V and 5 bases at J, with 14 bases between the two ends.

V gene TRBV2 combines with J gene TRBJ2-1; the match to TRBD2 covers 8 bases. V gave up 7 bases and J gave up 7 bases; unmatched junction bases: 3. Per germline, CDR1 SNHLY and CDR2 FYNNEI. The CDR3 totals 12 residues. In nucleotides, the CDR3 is TGTGCCAGCAAGTTAGCGGGAAATGAGCAGTTCTTC. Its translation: CASKLAGNEQFF.

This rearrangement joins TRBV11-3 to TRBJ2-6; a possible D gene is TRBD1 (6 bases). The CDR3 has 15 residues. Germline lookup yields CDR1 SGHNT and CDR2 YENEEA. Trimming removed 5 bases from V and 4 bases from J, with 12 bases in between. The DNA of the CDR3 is TGTGCCAGCAGCGCCAGGGGTCCCGGGGCCAACGTCCTGACTTTC. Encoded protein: CASSARGPGANVLTF.

The CDR3 region has the DNA TGTGCCAGTAGTATAGCAGCGGGAGAAGGAGATACGCAGTATTTT. Residues: CASSIAAGEGDTQYF. This chain links TRBV19 with TRBJ2-3; TRBD2 matches at 8 bases. Looked up from germline, CDR1 is LNHDA and CDR2 is SQIVND (reference sequence). This CDR3 has 15 residues. Unmatched junction bases numbered 5, after V lost 1 base and J lost 5 bases.

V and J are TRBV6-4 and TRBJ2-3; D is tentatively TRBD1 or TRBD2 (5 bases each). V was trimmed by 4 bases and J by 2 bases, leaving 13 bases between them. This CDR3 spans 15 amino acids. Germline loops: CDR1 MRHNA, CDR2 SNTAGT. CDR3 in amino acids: CASSVGEATTDTQYF. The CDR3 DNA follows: TGTGCCAGCAGTGTGGGGGAAGCGACCACAGATACGCAGTATTTT.

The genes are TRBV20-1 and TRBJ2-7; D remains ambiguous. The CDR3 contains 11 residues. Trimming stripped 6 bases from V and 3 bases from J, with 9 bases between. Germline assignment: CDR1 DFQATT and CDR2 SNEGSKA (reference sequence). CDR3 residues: CSADNSYEQYF. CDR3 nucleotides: TGCAGTGCGGATAACAGCTACGAGCAGTACTTC.

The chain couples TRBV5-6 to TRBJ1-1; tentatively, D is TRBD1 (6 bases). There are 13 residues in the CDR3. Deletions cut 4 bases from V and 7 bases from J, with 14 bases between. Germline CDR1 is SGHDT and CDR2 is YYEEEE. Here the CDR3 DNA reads TGTGCCAGCAGCAAACCGACAGGAGTTGAAGCTTTCTTT. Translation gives CASSKPTGVEAFF.

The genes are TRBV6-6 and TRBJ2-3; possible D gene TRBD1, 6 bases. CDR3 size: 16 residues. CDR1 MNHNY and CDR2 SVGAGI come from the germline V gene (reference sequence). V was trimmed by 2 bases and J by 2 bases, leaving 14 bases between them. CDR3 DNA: TGTGCCAGCAGTTACACTAATGACAGGCTCACAGATACGCAGTATTTT. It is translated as CASSYTNDRLTDTQYF.

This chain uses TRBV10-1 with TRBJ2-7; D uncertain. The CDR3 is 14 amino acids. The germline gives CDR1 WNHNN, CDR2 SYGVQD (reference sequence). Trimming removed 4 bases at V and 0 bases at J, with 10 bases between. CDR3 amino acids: CASSADGRSYEQYF. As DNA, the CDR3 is TGCGCCAGCAGTGCGGACGGACGCTCCTACGAGCAGTACTTC.

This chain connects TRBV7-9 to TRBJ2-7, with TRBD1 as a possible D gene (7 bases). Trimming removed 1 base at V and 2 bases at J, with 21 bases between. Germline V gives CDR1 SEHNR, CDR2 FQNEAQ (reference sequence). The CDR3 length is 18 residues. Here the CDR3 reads CASSLGTLAGGLPYEQYF. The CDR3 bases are TGTGCCAGCAGCTTAGGGACCCTGGCAGGGGGGCTTCCCTACGAGCAGTACTTC.

Here the CDR3 DNA reads TGTGCCAGCAGCTTCGGGACAGGGGCTCGGGAGCAGTACTTC. Protein product: CASSFGTGAREQYF. This sequence joins TRBV7-2 and TRBJ2-7; 10 bases map to TRBD1. CDR1 and CDR2 from the germline V gene are SGHTA and FQGNSA. The CDR3 is 14 residues long. Trimming removed 3 bases from V and 7 bases from J; junction bases left unmatched: 6.

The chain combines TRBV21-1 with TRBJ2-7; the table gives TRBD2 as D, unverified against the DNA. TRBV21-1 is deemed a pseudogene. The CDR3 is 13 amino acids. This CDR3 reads CASSACPGGEQYF. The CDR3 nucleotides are TGTGCCAGCAGCGCATGCCCCGGGGGGGAGCAGTACTTC.

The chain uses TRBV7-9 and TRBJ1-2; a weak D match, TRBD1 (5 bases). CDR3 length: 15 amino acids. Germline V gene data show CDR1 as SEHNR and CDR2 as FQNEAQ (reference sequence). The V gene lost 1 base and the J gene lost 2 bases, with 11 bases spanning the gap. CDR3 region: CASSLVQAGNYGYTF. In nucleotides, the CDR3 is TGTGCCAGCAGCTTAGTCCAGGCAGGGAACTATGGCTACACCTTC. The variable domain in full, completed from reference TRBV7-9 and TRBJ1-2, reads DTGVSQNPRHKITKRGQNVTFRCDPISEHNRLYWYRQTLGQGPEFLTYFQNEAQLEKSRLLSDRFSAERPKGSFSTLEIQRTEQGDSAMYLCASSLVQAGNYGYTFGSGTRLTVV.

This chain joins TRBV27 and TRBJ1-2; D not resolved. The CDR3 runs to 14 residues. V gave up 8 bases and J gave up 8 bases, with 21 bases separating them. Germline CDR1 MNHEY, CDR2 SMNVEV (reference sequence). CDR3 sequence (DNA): TGTGCCAGCGGGGAGTACCGGGAACTGGGGGGCTACACCTTC. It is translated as CASGEYRELGGYTF.

The CDR3 DNA is TGTGCTACGACCCGGGAAGGCGAGCAGTACTTC. Its translation: CATTREGEQYF. V and J are TRBV6-5 and TRBJ2-7; the D gene is possibly TRBD2 (5 bases). In germline, CDR1 is MNHEY, CDR2 SVGAGI. The CDR3 runs to 11 residues.

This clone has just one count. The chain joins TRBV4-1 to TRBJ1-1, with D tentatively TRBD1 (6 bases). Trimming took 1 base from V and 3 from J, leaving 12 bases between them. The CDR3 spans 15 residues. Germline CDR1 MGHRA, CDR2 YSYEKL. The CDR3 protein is CASSQGDRSYTEAFF. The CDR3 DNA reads TGCGCCAGCAGCCAAGGCGACAGGAGTTACACTGAAGCTTTCTTT.

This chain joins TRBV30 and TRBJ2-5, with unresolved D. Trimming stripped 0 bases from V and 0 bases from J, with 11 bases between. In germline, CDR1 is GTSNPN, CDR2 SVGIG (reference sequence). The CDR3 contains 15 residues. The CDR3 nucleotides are TGTGCCTGGAGTGTAACAGTAATTTACCAAGAGACCCAGTACTTC. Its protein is CAWSVTVIYQETQYF.

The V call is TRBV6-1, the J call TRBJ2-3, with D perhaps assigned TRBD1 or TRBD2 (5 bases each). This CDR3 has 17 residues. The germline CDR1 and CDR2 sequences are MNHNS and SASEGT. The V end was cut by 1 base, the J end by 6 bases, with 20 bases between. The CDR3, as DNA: TGTGCCAGCAGTGAAGTCAGGGCGTTAGCGAGGCTGGATACGCAGTATTTT. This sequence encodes CASSEVRALARLDTQYF.

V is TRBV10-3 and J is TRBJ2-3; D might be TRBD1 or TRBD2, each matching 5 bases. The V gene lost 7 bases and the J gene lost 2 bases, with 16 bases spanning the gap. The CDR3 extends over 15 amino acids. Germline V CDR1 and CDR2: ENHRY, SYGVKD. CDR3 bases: TGTGCCATCAAGGGGACCGTAGTACTCACAGATACGCAGTATTTT. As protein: CAIKGTVVLTDTQYF.

This CDR3 is CASSSRPARVDEKLFF. The CDR3 bases are TGTGCCAGCAGTAGCCGCCCGGCCCGGGTAGATGAAAAACTGTTTTTT. The chain carries TRBV2 and TRBJ1-4; the D is unclear. Germline lookup yields CDR1 SNHLY and CDR2 FYNNEI. V dropped 5 bases and J dropped 6 bases, with 19 bases sitting between them. The CDR3 consists of 16 residues.

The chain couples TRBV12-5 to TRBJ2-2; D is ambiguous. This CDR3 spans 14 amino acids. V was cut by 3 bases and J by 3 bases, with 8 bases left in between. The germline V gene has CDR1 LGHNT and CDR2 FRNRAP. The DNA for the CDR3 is TGTGCTAGTGGTTTCTCCGGTGACACCGGGGAGCTGTTTTTT. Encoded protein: CASGFSGDTGELFF. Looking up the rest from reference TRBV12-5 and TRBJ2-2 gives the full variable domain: DARVTQTPRHKVTEMGQEVTMRCQPILGHNTVFWYRQTMMQGLELLAYFRNRAPLDDSGMPKDRFSAEMPDATLATLKIQPSEPRDSAVYFCASGFSGDTGELFFGEGSRLTVL.